Sequencing of this T cell receptor beta chain was carried out in a study of control samples from healthy donors and cancer patients. The protocol was immunoSEQ multiplex PCR, while the TCRdb copy is restricted to in-frame clones and leaves out a portion. The data show around 110,000 clones, around 89% seen once. V was clipped by 4 bases and J by 3 bases, with 11 bases between them. CDR1 is SGHNT and CDR2 is YYREEE in the germline V gene (reference sequence). CDR3 length: 13 amino acids. The receptor's source is a woman in her 70s in good health. V and J are TRBV5-4 and TRBJ2-7; D unclear. Sequencing input: blood. CDR3 sequence (DNA): TGTGCCAGCAGCCCCGGGTCCGGCTACGAGCAGTACTTC. Translated: CASSPGSGYEQYF.